This TCR beta chain was observed in a study of shared clonotypes between healthy human individuals. V lost 5 bases and J 3 bases, leaving 14 bases between the germline ends. This CDR3 is 14 amino acids long. The germline V gene has CDR1 SEHNR and CDR2 FQNEAQ (reference sequence). In the naive CD8 group, cells lacked CD45RO and were positively selected for CCR7, so terminally differentiated effector memory CD45RA+ cells were left out. At deep level, the assay was performed. The sorted-subset replicate PCRs were given about 210 ng DNA, which is around 29,000 T cell genomes. Clones were sequenced by immunoSEQ multiplex PCR, and TCRdb holds only the in-frame ones, with some missing. Here the sample spans around 620,000 clones, 85% to 95% being singletons.

The TCR was taken from a woman between 25 and 40 years old in good health. This chain uses TRBV7-9 with TRBJ2-7; no reliable D call. The specimen was naive CD8+ T cells sorted from blood. CDR3 amino acids: CASSHGLDLYEQYF. Written as DNA, the CDR3 is TGTGCCAGCAGCCACGGGCTGGACCTCTACGAGCAGTACTTC.